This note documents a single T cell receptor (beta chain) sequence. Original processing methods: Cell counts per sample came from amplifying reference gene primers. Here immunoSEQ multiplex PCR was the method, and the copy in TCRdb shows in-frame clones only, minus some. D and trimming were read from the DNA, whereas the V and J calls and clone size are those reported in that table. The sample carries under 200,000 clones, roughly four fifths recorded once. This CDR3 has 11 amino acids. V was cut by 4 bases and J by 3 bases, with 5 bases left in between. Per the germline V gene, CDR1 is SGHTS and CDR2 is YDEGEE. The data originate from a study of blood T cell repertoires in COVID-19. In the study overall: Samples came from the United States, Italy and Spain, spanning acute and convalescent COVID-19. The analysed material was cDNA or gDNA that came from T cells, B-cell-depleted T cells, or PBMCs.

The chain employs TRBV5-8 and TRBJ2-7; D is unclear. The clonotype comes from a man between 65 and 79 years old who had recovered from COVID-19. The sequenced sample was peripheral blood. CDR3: CASSPYYEQYF. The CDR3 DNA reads TGTGCCAGCAGCCCGTACTACGAGCAGTACTTC.